The 3 T cell receptor beta chains presented below share a single source sample, sequenced in a study of memory CD4+ T cells and cytomegalovirus serostatus. The sort gate was single viable CD3+CD4+CD8-CD45RO+ cells for memory CD4+ T cells. Method: immunoSEQ multiplex PCR; TCRdb's copy keeps in-frame clones and lacks some. The sample carries about 31,000 clones, around 74% recorded once. The source material was memory CD4+ T cells from blood. All receptors come from an adult in good health and CMV-seronegative. Some clones in this sample may be carry-over from other donors' samples.

V is TRBV7-9 and J is TRBJ2-6; 10 bases match TRBD1. Germline assignment: CDR1 SEHNR and CDR2 FQNEAQ (reference sequence). With V trimmed by 5 bases and J by 2 bases, 6 bases remained unmatched. This CDR3 comprises 17 residues. The CDR3 bases are TGTGCCAGCAGCGCAGACAGGGGGCGACCTGGGGCCAACGTCCTGACTTTC. Residues: CASSADRGRPGANVLTF.

In its sample, this clone was seen a few times. The chain employs TRBV6-6 and TRBJ1-4; TRBD1 is a possible D gene (5 bases). This CDR3 contains 16 residues. Germline values: CDR1 MNHNY, CDR2 SVGAGI (reference sequence). V was cut by 0 bases and J by 5 bases, with 13 bases left in between. The CDR3 DNA sequence: TGTGCCAGCAGTTACTCGGGGGAGGGAGGAAATGAAAAACTGTTTTTT. Amino acids: CASSYSGEGGNEKLFF.

The CDR3 loop is CASRVTGRYEQYF. The DNA of the CDR3 is TGTGCCAGCAGGGTGACAGGGCGGTACGAGCAGTACTTC. The chain is built from TRBV28 and TRBJ2-7; 7 bases align to TRBD1. This CDR3 has 13 residues. V lost 6 bases to trimming and J lost 4 bases; unmatched junction nucleotides: 6. Germline V gene sequence: CDR1 MDHEN, CDR2 SYDVKM. The complete variable domain, with remaining parts taken from reference TRBV28 and TRBJ2-7, reads DVKVTQSSRYLVKRTGEKVFLECVQDMDHENMFWYRQDPGLGLRLIYFSYDVKMKEKGDIPEGYSVSREKKERFSLILESASTNQTSMYLCASRVTGRYEQYFGPGTRLTVT.